The rows below give T cell receptor beta chains drawn from one sample of a study of T cell repertoires in cytomegalovirus infection. TCRdb re-derived calls from the reads in MiXCR, one entry per CDR3 protein. The sample records 290,000 or so distinct CDR3 sequences, around 10% being singletons. Sequencing was performed on PBMCs. These receptors came from a human donor in good health (CMV status not recorded). Some clones in this sample may be carry-over from other donors' samples. Both conserved end residues are part of each CDR3. The D gene is left open where the match is weak. Size is omitted from some rows. Given values are once, few, many or a class for expanded clones.

many	TRBD1	TRBV12-3/TRBV12-4	TRBJ2-6	TGTGCCAGCAGTCCGGGACAGGGGCTTGGGGCCAACGTCCTGACTTTC	CASSPGQGLGANVLTF
few	.	TRBV10-2	TRBJ2-3	TGCGCCAGCAGTGGCTCAGATACGCAGTATTTT	CASSGSDTQYF
once	.	TRBV10-1	TRBJ1-1	TGCGCCAGCAGTGACGTGGAAAACACTGAAGCTTTCTTT	CASSDVENTEAFF
many	.	TRBV29-1	TRBJ2-5	TGCAGCGTTGTCGCTAGCAGCCTCCAAGAGACCCAGTACTTC	CSVVASSLQETQYF
many	TRBD1	TRBV28	TRBJ1-4	TGTGCCAGCAGTTTAGGACAGGGGGCGCCATTTTTT	CASSLGQGAPFF
.	TRBD1	TRBV18	TRBJ2-5	TGTGCCAGCTCACCCAGACAGGGATTGGAGACCCAGTACTTC	CASSPRQGLETQYF
few	.	TRBV2	TRBJ2-7	TGTGCCAGCACGGCGGGATCGCGCGACGAGCAGTACTTC	CASTAGSRDEQYF
many	.	TRBV7-2	TRBJ2-4	TGTGCCAGCAGCCTCCGGGACGTAGCCAAAAACATTCAGTACTTC	CASSLRDVAKNIQYF
many	.	TRBV7-6	TRBJ2-1	TGTGCCAGCAGCTATTCGGACACCCACGATGAGCAGTTCTTC	CASSYSDTHDEQFF
many	TRBD1	TRBV28	TRBJ1-1	TGTGCCAGCAGTTTTTCCCTAATCGACAGGGCTGGGAACACTGAAGCTTTCTTT	CASSFSLIDRAGNTEAFF
many	.	TRBV20-1	TRBJ1-1	TGCAGTGCTAGAACGACCCCGCGGGCTAACACTGAAGCTTTCTTT	CSARTTPRANTEAFF
.	TRBD1	TRBV3-1	TRBJ2-5	TGTGCCAGCAGCCAACGGACAGGGGGAAAGCAAGAGACCCAGTACTTC	CASSQRTGGKQETQYF
few	TRBD1	TRBV20-1	TRBJ1-2	TGCAGTGCCCCGGACAGGGGCAATAACTATGGCTACACCTTC	CSAPDRGNNYGYTF
many	TRBD2	TRBV29-1	TRBJ2-2	TGCAGCGTTATTCGGGGGGCGAACACCGGGGAGCTGTTTTTT	CSVIRGANTGELFF
many	.	TRBV28	TRBJ1-3	TGTGCCAGCAGCGGGCCGCCGCCTGGAAACACCATATATTTT	CASSGPPPGNTIYF
.	TRBD2	TRBV9	TRBJ2-1	TGTGCCAGCAGCGCCGGACTAGCGGGGGGCCTGGGGTTCTTC	CASSAGLAGGLGFF
many	TRBD2	TRBV6-2/TRBV6-3	TRBJ2-1	TGTGCCAGCAGTGTGCTAGCGGGGAATGAGCAGTTCTTC	CASSVLAGNEQFF
.	TRBD1	TRBV12-3/TRBV12-4	TRBJ1-2	TGTGCCAGCAGGACGTCCCGGGACAGGGGCCACTATGGCTACACCTTC	CASRTSRDRGHYGYTF
many	.	TRBV18	TRBJ2-1	TGTGCCAGCTCACAGACCCCTCTTGGGAATGAGCAGTTCTTC	CASSQTPLGNEQFF
.	.	TRBV14	TRBJ2-1	TGTGCCAGCAGCCTACAACGATACAATGAGCAGTTCTTC	CASSLQRYNEQFF
.	.	TRBV28	TRBJ1-4	TGTGCCAGCAGTCCCCCAGTCGCTGAAAAACTGTTTTTT	CASSPPVAEKLFF
few	.	TRBV28	TRBJ1-5	TGTGCCAGCAGTCCCACTCGACAGTCGGCCCAGCATTTT	CASSPTRQSAQHF
many	.	TRBV6-2/TRBV6-3	TRBJ1-5	TGTGCCAGCAGTTATGAGGCAGCCATTAGCAATCAGCCCCAGCATTTT	CASSYEAAISNQPQHF
many	.	TRBV4-3	TRBJ2-6	TGCGCCAGCAGCCAAGACAGGGGCTCTGGGGCCAACGTCCTGACTTTC	CASSQDRGSGANVLTF
.	TRBD2	TRBV5-1	TRBJ2-1	TGCGCCAGCAGCTTATACCGGGAGGCAGGCGATGAGCAGTTCTTC	CASSLYREAGDEQFF
many	.	TRBV4-1	TRBJ1-5	TGCGCCAGCAGCCACAGGGCGGGAAATCAGCCCCAGCATTTT	CASSHRAGNQPQHF
many	TRBD1	TRBV28	TRBJ2-1	TGTGCCAGTACCCCGGGACAGGCCCTGCTGGGAATACACAATGAGCAGTTCTTC	CASTPGQALLGIHNEQFF
many	TRBD1	TRBV6-5	TRBJ2-1	TGTGCCAGCAGTACCTGGACAGGGTACAATGAGCAGTTCTTC	CASSTWTGYNEQFF
many	TRBD1	TRBV7-9	TRBJ1-2	TGTGCCAGCAGCCCCTCAAGGTGGGGGACAGGGAATCCTAACTATGGCTACACCTTC	CASSPSRWGTGNPNYGYTF
.	.	TRBV14	TRBJ2-7	TGTGCCAGCAGCCCCCAAGAGAGGGCACCGAACATTTCCTTC	CASSPQERAPNISF
many	TRBD1	TRBV6-2/TRBV6-3	TRBJ1-6	TGTGCCAGCAGTTACCGGACAGGGAGTAATTCACCCCTCCACTTT	CASSYRTGSNSPLHF
many	TRBD1	TRBV6-1	TRBJ1-2	TGTGCCAGCTTGGGGACAGGGATCAACTATGGCTACACCTTC	CASLGTGINYGYTF
many	TRBD1	TRBV7-9	TRBJ1-1	TGTGCCAGCAGCCCTCGGACAGGACAGAACACTGAAGCTTTCTTT	CASSPRTGQNTEAFF
.	TRBD2	TRBV20-1	TRBJ2-3	TGCAGTGCAAGGAGACTAGCGGGGGGGCCCGATACGCAGTATTTT	CSARRLAGGPDTQYF
many	TRBD1	TRBV20-1	TRBJ2-3	TGCAGTGCTGAACGAACAACCGGGACCCAGGGGGTAACAGATACGCAGTATTTT	CSAERTTGTQGVTDTQYF
many	TRBD1	TRBV7-2	TRBJ1-2	TGTGCCAGCAGCTTAGTGGCAGGGGGCCGGGGCTACACCTTC	CASSLVAGGRGYTF
many	.	TRBV24-1	TRBJ2-5	TGTGCCACCAGTGTAGCGGAGACCCAGTACTTC	CATSVAETQYF
many	.	TRBV6-1	TRBJ2-3	TGTGCCAGCAGTGAAGCAGGGACTCTGCCTTCCTCAGATACGCAGTATTTT	CASSEAGTLPSSDTQYF
.	.	TRBV5-5	TRBJ1-1	TGTGCCAGCGCGAAGGCATTGAACACTGAAGCTTTCTTT	CASAKALNTEAFF
.	.	TRBV9	TRBJ2-1	TGTGCCAGCAGCGTAGAGGCGTCAGGGGTGTCGAGTGAGCAGTTCTTC	CASSVEASGVSSEQFF
.	.	TRBV20-1	TRBJ1-5	TGCAGTGCCAGTCCCGGGGGGCCTCAGCCCCAGCATTTT	CSASPGGPQPQHF
.	TRBD1	TRBV20-1	TRBJ2-3	TGCAGTGCTAGAGACCCGGGACAGGTTTTGTATCGGGCAGATACGCAGTATTTT	CSARDPGQVLYRADTQYF
many	.	TRBV7-2	TRBJ1-2	TGTGCCAGCAGCTTAGCGGGTGGCCCGGTAAACTATGGCTACACCTTC	CASSLAGGPVNYGYTF
few	TRBD2	TRBV14	TRBJ2-2	TGTGCCAGCAGCCACCGCGGGGGGCTTAACACCGGGGAGCTGTTTTTT	CASSHRGGLNTGELFF
many	TRBD2	TRBV20-1	TRBJ2-5	TGCAGTGTTTCTAGCGGGGGGGCGAACGCCGAGACCCAGTACTTC	CSVSSGGANAETQYF
few	.	TRBV6-1	TRBJ2-7	TGTGCCAGCAGTGCTCTCCGGGACGGGGACTACGAGCAGTACTTC	CASSALRDGDYEQYF
.	.	TRBV28	TRBJ2-4	TGTGCCACCATACAGGGACGGGTCAAAAACATTCAGTACTTC	CATIQGRVKNIQYF
many	.	TRBV28	TRBJ2-2	TGTGCCAGCAGTTGGGCCAGGTCCTCGAACACCGGGGAGCTGTTTTTT	CASSWARSSNTGELFF
many	TRBD1	TRBV2	TRBJ2-7	TGTGCCAGCAGTGGGTTGACAGGGGGCAACGAGCAGTACTTC	CASSGLTGGNEQYF
many	TRBD2	TRBV2	TRBJ2-3	TGTGCCAGCAGTGGGGGACTAGCGGGGGCCCAGCAAGGCACAGATACGCAGTATTTT	CASSGGLAGAQQGTDTQYF
many	.	TRBV10-3	TRBJ1-2	TGTGCCATCAGCCCCAGGGAAGTAAACTATGGCTACACCTTC	CAISPREVNYGYTF
.	.	TRBV3-1	TRBJ2-1	TGTGCCAGCAGCCAACCCACCTACAATGAGCAGTTCTTC	CASSQPTYNEQFF
few	.	TRBV7-9	TRBJ2-7	TGTGCCAGCAGCGGACAGATGACCGCCTACGAGCAGTACTTC	CASSGQMTAYEQYF
few	.	TRBV28	TRBJ1-2	TGTGCCAGCAGTTCCTCAGAGGGGATGAACTATGGCTACACCTTC	CASSSSEGMNYGYTF
.	TRBD1	TRBV25-1	TRBJ2-1	TGTGCCAGCAGTGAACTTCTCATTTTCGACAGGGGGGACAATGAGCAGTTCTTC	CASSELLIFDRGDNEQFF